This TCR beta chain was retrieved from a study of blood T cell repertoires in COVID-19. At the level of the study: Donors in the United States, Italy and Spain gave samples during acute or convalescent COVID-19. In each case, the material was cDNA or gDNA derived from T cells, B-cell-depleted T cells, or PBMCs.

The CDR3 loop spans 14 amino acids. Trimming took off 6 bases at V and 8 bases at J, with 19 bases between the two ends. Per germline, CDR1 SQVTM and CDR2 ANQGSEA. The Seattle patients, enrolled during active infection, were followed longitudinally. In the authors' workflow: Cell counts per sample came from amplifying reference gene primers. Method: immunoSEQ multiplex PCR; TCRdb's copy keeps in-frame clones and lacks some. Clonal size and the V and J genes are those of that table, whereas D and trimming came from the DNA. The sample has around 63,000 clones, more than 70% seen once. The gene calls are TRBV29-1 and TRBJ1-4; possible D gene TRBD1, 6 bases. The clonotype originates from a man aged 55 to 70 with COVID-19, enrolled during active disease. The sample comprised peripheral blood. CDR3 nucleotides: TGCAGCGTAGACGAAGGGGGGGCAGGGGAAAAACTGTTTTTT. Translating it yields CSVDEGGAGEKLFF.